This entry is about one T cell receptor (beta chain). Its specificity is unknown. This entry comes from a study of lymphopenia after photon versus proton radiotherapy. CDR3 length equals 14 residues. Germline CDR1 is MDHEN and CDR2 is SYDVKM. V was clipped by 6 bases and J by 0 bases, with 9 bases between them. Assay: immunoSEQ multiplex PCR; the TCRdb copy retains only in-frame clones and omits some. Seen here are around 150,000 clones, less than 90% observed once, and the top ten hold about 4.7%. The study, taken as a whole, reports: Proton therapy kept repertoires fairly stable, unlike photons, which gained effector/memory cells.

This TCR was sampled from a man aged 50 to 60 with gastric cancer. J is TRBJ2-4 and V is TRBV28; no clear D gene. The sequenced sample was peripheral blood, obtained from a patient treated with photon-based radiotherapy. CDR3 nucleotides: TGTGCCAGCAGCCCTGGCGGAGCCAAAAACATTCAGTACTTC. Translated, it gives CASSPGGAKNIQYF.